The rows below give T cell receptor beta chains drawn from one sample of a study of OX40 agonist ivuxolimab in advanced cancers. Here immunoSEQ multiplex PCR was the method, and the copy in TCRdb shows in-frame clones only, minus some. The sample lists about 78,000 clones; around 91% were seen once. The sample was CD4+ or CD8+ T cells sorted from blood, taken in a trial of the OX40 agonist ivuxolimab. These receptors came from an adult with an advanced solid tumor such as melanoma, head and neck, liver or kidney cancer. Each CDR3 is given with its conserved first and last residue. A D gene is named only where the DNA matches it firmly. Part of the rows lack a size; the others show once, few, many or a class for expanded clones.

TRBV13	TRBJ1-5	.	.	TGTGCCAGCAGCTTAGCGTCTCAGCCCCAGCATTTT	CASSLASQPQHF
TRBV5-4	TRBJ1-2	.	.	TGTGCCAGCAGCTTGGTTCAGGGAGGTGGCTACACCTTC	CASSLVQGGGYTF
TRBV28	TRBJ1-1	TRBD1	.	TGTGCCAGCAGTGGACAGGGGCTACAAGCTTTCTTT	CASSGQGLQAFF
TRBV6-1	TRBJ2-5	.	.	TGTGCCAGCAGTGTAGAGACCCAGTACTTC	CASSVETQYF
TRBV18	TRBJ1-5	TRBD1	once	TGTGCCAGCTCACCGGACAGGAGTAGCAATCAGCCCCAGCATTTT	CASSPDRSSNQPQHF
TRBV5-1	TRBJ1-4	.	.	TGCGCCAGCAGCCTACCGGACCCCAAGCGCGAAAAACTGTTTTTT	CASSLPDPKREKLFF
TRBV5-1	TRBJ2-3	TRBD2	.	TGCGCCAGCAGCTTGATAGCGGGAGGCCCAGATACGCAGTATTTT	CASSLIAGGPDTQYF
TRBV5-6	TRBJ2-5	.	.	TGTGCCAGCAGCTTGGTTGTGCCTCGGGAGACCCAGTACTTC	CASSLVVPRETQYF
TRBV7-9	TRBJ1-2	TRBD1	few	TGTGCCAGCAGCTTCCAGGGGGGAAGCCCCAGCCCTAGCGGCTACACCTTC	CASSFQGGSPSPSGYTF
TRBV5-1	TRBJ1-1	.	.	TGCGCCAGCAGCAAGGACCCCTGGGACACTGAAGCTTTCTTT	CASSKDPWDTEAFF
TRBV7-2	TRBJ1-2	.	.	TGTGCCAGCAGTCCGGGGTATGGCTACACCTTC	CASSPGYGYTF
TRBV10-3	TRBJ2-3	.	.	TGTGCCATCAGTCGCGGGGCCAACCTCGAGCAGTATTTT	CAISRGANLEQYF
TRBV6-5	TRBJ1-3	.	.	TGTGCCAGCACCCCGGATGCGTGGGGCACCATATATTTT	CASTPDAWGTIYF
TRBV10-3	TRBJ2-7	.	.	TGTGCCATCAGGAAGACAGGAGAAACCTACGAGCAGTACTTC	CAIRKTGETYEQYF
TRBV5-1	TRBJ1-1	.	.	TGCGCCAGCAGCTTGCTCACGCCTCAGAACACTGAAGCTTTCTTT	CASSLLTPQNTEAFF
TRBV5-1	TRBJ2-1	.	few	TGCGCCAGCAGCTCTCAGGGGGAGGTCTACAATGAGCAGTTCTTC	CASSSQGEVYNEQFF
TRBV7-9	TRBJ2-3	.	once	TGTGCCAGCAGCGTAACCGAGAGCACAGATACGCAGTATTTT	CASSVTESTDTQYF
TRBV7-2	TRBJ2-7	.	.	TGTGCCAGCAGCTTAGGGGTCCCAGGGGACTACGAGCAGTACTTC	CASSLGVPGDYEQYF
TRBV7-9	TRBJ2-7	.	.	TGTGCCAGCAGCTTAGCGTTAGGGTTCTCAGCCGGAGAGCAGTACTTC	CASSLALGFSAGEQYF
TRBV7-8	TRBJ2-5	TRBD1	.	TGTGCCAGCAGCTTACCGGGACAGGGCAGAGAGACCCAGTACTTC	CASSLPGQGRETQYF
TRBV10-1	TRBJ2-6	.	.	TGCGCCAGCAGTTCCTCTGGGGCCAACGTCCTGACTTTC	CASSSSGANVLTF
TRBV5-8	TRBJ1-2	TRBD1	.	TGTGCCAGCAACATGGGGGACAGGAACTATGGCTACACCTTC	CASNMGDRNYGYTF
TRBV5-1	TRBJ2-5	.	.	TGCGCCAGCAGCTTGGGCGGGGTCCAAGAGACCCAGTACTTC	CASSLGGVQETQYF
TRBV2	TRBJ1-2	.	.	TGTGCCAGCAGTGACAGATTAACCTATGGCTACACCTTC	CASSDRLTYGYTF
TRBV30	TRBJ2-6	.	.	TGTGCCTGGAGGGCGGGCCGCTCTGGGGCCAACGTCCTGACTTTC	CAWRAGRSGANVLTF
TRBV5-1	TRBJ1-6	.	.	TGCGCCAGCAGCTTGAGTTGGGGGTCACCCCTCCACTTT	CASSLSWGSPLHF
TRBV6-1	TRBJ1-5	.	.	TGTGCCAGCAGTGACGGCCCGACCCAGCATTTT	CASSDGPTQHF
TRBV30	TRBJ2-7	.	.	TGTGCCTGGAGTGCTTTTAGCGGATACTACGAGCAGTACTTC	CAWSAFSGYYEQYF
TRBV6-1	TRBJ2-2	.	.	TGTGCCAGCGACCTCTCTAGTTCTGGCACCGGGGAGCTGTTTTTT	CASDLSSSGTGELFF
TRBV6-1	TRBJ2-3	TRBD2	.	TGTGCCAGCCGACTAGCGGGAGTCGCAGATACGCAGTATTTT	CASRLAGVADTQYF
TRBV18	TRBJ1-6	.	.	TGTGCCAGCTCACCACGGCAGGGAGATTCACCCCTCCACTTT	CASSPRQGDSPLHF
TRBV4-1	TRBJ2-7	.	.	TGCGCCAGCAGCCATCCCAAAAGACTAGGCGAGCAGTACTTC	CASSHPKRLGEQYF
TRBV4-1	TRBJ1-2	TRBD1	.	TGCGCCAGCAGCCATGAAGACAGGGGGCCTACTGGCTACACCTTC	CASSHEDRGPTGYTF
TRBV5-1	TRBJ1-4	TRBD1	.	TGCGCCAGCAGCTTCCAGGGGGTCTATAATGAAAAACTGTTTTTT	CASSFQGVYNEKLFF
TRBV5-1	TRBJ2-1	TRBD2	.	TGCGCCAGCAGCCCCACCGGGACTAGCGGGAGGGCTAGCTCCTACAATGAGCAGTTCTTC	CASSPTGTSGRASSYNEQFF
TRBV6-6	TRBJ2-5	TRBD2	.	TGTGCCAGCAGTTATGGGGGGGGGACCCAGTACTTC	CASSYGGGTQYF
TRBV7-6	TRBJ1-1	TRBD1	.	TGTGCCAGCAGCCGTTCTCAGGGGGCCACTGAAGCTTTCTTT	CASSRSQGATEAFF
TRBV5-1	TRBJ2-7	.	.	TGCGCCAGCAGCTTGGAAGGCGAGCAGTACTTC	CASSLEGEQYF
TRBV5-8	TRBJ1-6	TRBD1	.	TGTGCCAGCACTACTTTGTTCGGGACAGGGTCGAATTCACCCCTCCACTTT	CASTTLFGTGSNSPLHF
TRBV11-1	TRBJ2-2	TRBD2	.	TGTGCCAGCAGCTCGACTAGCCACGGTACCGGGGAGCTGTTTTTT	CASSSTSHGTGELFF
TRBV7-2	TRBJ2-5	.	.	TGTGCCAGCAGCTTAGTCCCCGGGCACATCCAAGAGACCCAGTACTTC	CASSLVPGHIQETQYF
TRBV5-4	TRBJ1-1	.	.	TGTGCCAGCAGCTTGGGTCCAGGGCCCGCTACGGAAGCTTTCTTT	CASSLGPGPATEAFF
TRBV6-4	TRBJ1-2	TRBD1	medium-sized	TGTGCCAGCAGTGACGGAGGGACAGTCTACACCTTC	CASSDGGTVYTF
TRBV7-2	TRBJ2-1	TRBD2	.	TGTGCCAGCAGCTCGGGACTAGCGGGAGTCAATGAGCAGTTCTTC	CASSSGLAGVNEQFF
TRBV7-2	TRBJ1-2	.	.	TGTGCCAGCAGCCGAGTTCGTGACACCCGAAACTATGGCTACACCTTC	CASSRVRDTRNYGYTF
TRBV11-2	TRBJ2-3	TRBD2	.	TGTGCCAGCAGCTCAGTCTTTCAATTCGTAGCGGGAGGAAATACGCAGTATTTT	CASSSVFQFVAGGNTQYF
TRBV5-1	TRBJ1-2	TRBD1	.	TGCGCCAGCAGCAAATATATTCGGACAGGGAACTATGGCTACACCTTC	CASSKYIRTGNYGYTF
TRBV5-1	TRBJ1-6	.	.	TGCGCCAGCAGCTTGGCCACCTGGGGTGGTAATTCACCCCTCCACTTT	CASSLATWGGNSPLHF
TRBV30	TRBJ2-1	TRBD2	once	TGTGCCTGGAGTGGAAGTAGGGTAGCGGGAGGGAATGAGCAGTTCTTC	CAWSGSRVAGGNEQFF
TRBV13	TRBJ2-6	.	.	TGTGCCAGCAGCTTTTTAGGTTCTGGGGCCAACGTCCTGACTTTC	CASSFLGSGANVLTF
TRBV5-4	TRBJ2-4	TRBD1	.	TGTGCCAGCAGCCTAGGACAGGGCGGCGGTACGAACATTCAGTACTTC	CASSLGQGGGTNIQYF
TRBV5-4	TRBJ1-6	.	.	TGTGCCAGCACCCAGAGTGGAGATTCCTATAATTCACCCCTCCACTTT	CASTQSGDSYNSPLHF
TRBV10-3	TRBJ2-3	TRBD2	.	TGTGCCATCAGTGAAGGACCCGGGGGGGATACGCAGTATTTT	CAISEGPGGDTQYF
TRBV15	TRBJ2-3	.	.	TGTGCCACCAGCACCAGGGTTGGGACGTATACGCAGTATTTT	CATSTRVGTYTQYF
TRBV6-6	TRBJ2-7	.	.	TGTGCCAGCGGGGGGAGTTCCTACGAGCAGTACTTC	CASGGSSYEQYF
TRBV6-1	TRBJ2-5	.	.	TGTGCCAGCAGTGAATTTGACCAAGAGACCCAGTACTTC	CASSEFDQETQYF